This passage covers 29 T cell receptor beta chains from one sample sequenced in a study of T cell clonotyping in hematopoietic cell transplantation. Method: immunoSEQ multiplex PCR; TCRdb's copy keeps in-frame clones and lacks some. Here the sample spans 17,000 or so clones, about nine tenths being singletons. The specimen was peripheral blood mononuclear cells. All receptors come from a man over 45 in good health. Some clones in this sample may be carry-over from other donors' samples.

CDR3 region: CASSSSGRDQPQHF. CDR3 sequence (DNA): TGTGCCAGCAGTTCTTCAGGGCGGGACCAGCCCCAGCATTTT. V usage is TRBV6-1 and J usage is TRBJ1-5; possibly TRBD1 for D (5 bases). CDR1 is MNHNS, CDR2 SASEGT, per germline. The CDR3 covers 14 residues. Deletions cut 5 bases from V and 7 bases from J, with 15 bases between.

The chain joins TRBV2 to TRBJ1-5; 9 bases agree with TRBD1. The CDR3 totals 16 residues. Germline trimming cut 0 bases from V and 5 bases from J; bases unmatched to any gene: 5. Germline V gene sequence: CDR1 SNHLY, CDR2 FYNNEI. The CDR3 nucleotides are TGTGCCAGCAGTGAAGCCGGACAGGGGAAGGATCAGCCCCAGCATTTT. It specifies CASSEAGQGKDQPQHF.

As DNA, the CDR3 is TGTGCCAGCAGCCTTCAAGTAGCGGGGCCGAGCTCCTACAATGAGCAGTTCTTC. Translation: CASSLQVAGPSSYNEQFF. The J gene is TRBJ2-1, the V gene TRBV13; 8 nucleotides match TRBD2. V lost 5 bases, J lost 0 bases, and 12 bases stayed unmatched. Germline CDR1 is PRHDT and CDR2 is FYEKMQ (reference sequence). This CDR3 region has 18 residues. Filled out from reference TRBV13 and TRBJ2-1, the complete variable domain reads AAGVIQSPRHLIKEKRETATLKCYPIPRHDTVYWYQQGPGQDPQFLISFYEKMQSDKGSIPDRFSAQQFSDYHSELNMSSLELGDSALYFCASSLQVAGPSSYNEQFFGPGTRLTVL.

V is TRBV5-1 and J is TRBJ1-6; TRBD1 might be the D (6 bases). CDR1 is SGHRS and CDR2 is YFSETQ in the germline V gene. This CDR3 spans 14 amino acids. Trimming took off 2 bases at V and 8 bases at J, with 11 bases between the two ends. The CDR3 DNA follows: TGCGCCAGCAGCTTCGGGGGGCGCGATTCACCCCTCCACTTT. This sequence encodes CASSFGGRDSPLHF. Variable domain in full (rest from reference TRBV5-1 and TRBJ1-6): KAGVTQTPRYLIKTRGQQVTLSCSPISGHRSVSWYQQTPGQGLQFLFEYFSETQRNKGNFPGRFSGRQFSNSRSEMNVSTLELGDSALYLCASSFGGRDSPLHFGNGTRLTVT.

The chain combines TRBV28 with TRBJ1-5; no definite D call. The CDR3 loop spans 16 amino acids. V shed 6 bases and J shed 0 bases, with 15 bases lying between them. Germline CDR1 reads MDHEN; CDR2 reads SYDVKM. The CDR3 region is CASSTPGHLSNQPQHF. CDR3 in DNA: TGTGCCAGCAGCACCCCCGGGCACCTTAGCAATCAGCCCCAGCATTTT.

CDR3 loop: CASSLLDNNQPQHF. The CDR3 DNA reads TGTGCCAGCAGTTTATTGGACAACAATCAGCCCCAGCATTTT. V is TRBV28 and J is TRBJ1-5; D possibly corresponds to TRBD1 (5 bases). Germline lookup yields CDR1 MDHEN and CDR2 SYDVKM. V lost 1 base to trimming and J lost 3 bases, with 7 bases between them. The length of the CDR3 is 14 residues.

The chain employs TRBV29-1 and TRBJ1-6, with D perhaps matching TRBD1 (5 bases). Germline CDR1 is SQVTM and CDR2 is ANQGSEA. Trimming left V 5 bases short and J 7 bases short, with 15 bases between. This CDR3 has 14 residues. The CDR3 DNA reads as TGCAGCGTTCTGCCCGGGACGGGGAATTCACCCCTCCACTTT. It specifies CSVLPGTGNSPLHF.

CDR3 DNA: TGTGCCAGCAGTGGGACTAGCGGGGGGGTGATGTTTTTT. Protein sequence: CASSGTSGGVMFF. V is TRBV2 and J is TRBJ2-2; 15 bases are shared with TRBD2. Germline loops: CDR1 SNHLY, CDR2 FYNNEI. There are 13 residues in the CDR3. Unmatched junction bases numbered 3, after V lost 4 bases and J lost 15 bases.

This chain uses TRBV5-6 with TRBJ1-1; D ambiguous. Germline values: CDR1 SGHDT, CDR2 YYEEEE. With 5 bases removed from V and 0 bases from J, the gap between germline ends came to 8 bases. The CDR3 sequence is 13 residues long. The CDR3 spells CASRSSLNTEAFF. For the CDR3, the DNA is TGTGCCAGCAGATCCAGTTTGAACACTGAAGCTTTCTTT. The full variable domain, with the rest looked up from reference TRBV5-6 and TRBJ1-1, is DAGVTQSPTHLIKTRGQQVTLRCSPKSGHDTVSWYQQALGQGPQFIFQYYEEEERQRGNFPDRFSGHQFPNYSSELNVNALLLGDSALYLCASRSSLNTEAFFGQGTRLTVV.

The genes are TRBV9 and TRBJ1-6; TRBD1 agrees at 8 bases. The CDR3 runs to 16 residues. With 0 bases clipped from V and 4 bases from J, the junction kept 3 bases outside the gene matches. Germline V CDR1 and CDR2: SGDLS, YYNGEE. CDR3 residues: CASSVGQGAYNSPLHF. The CDR3 DNA reads as TGTGCCAGCAGCGTAGGGCAGGGGGCTTATAATTCACCCCTCCACTTT.

This chain connects TRBV27 to TRBJ2-7; possible D gene TRBD1, 5 bases. Trimming took 4 bases from V and 7 from J, leaving 20 bases between them. This CDR3 region has 15 residues. CDR1 is MNHEY, CDR2 SMNVEV, per germline (reference sequence). CDR3 in DNA: TGTGCCAGCAGTTCCGTCCCACAGGCCCCCTGGGAGCAGTACTTC. Translating it yields CASSSVPQAPWEQYF.

V and J are TRBV2 and TRBJ1-4, with D possibly being TRBD1 (5 bases). The CDR3 spans 15 residues. Trimming took off 6 bases at V and 4 bases at J, with 15 bases between the two ends. Germline V gene lookup returns CDR1 SNHLY and CDR2 FYNNEI. The CDR3 region is CASRGGRQNNEKLFF. CDR3 nucleotide sequence: TGTGCCAGCAGGGGGGGAAGACAGAATAATGAAAAACTGTTTTTT.

The chain is built from TRBV30 and TRBJ1-2; D is unclear. Trimming removed 0 bases at V and 2 bases at J, with 7 bases between. Germline lookup yields CDR1 GTSNPN and CDR2 SVGIG (reference sequence). This CDR3 has 13 residues. Here the CDR3 reads CAWSVGWNYGYTF. The CDR3 bases are TGTGCCTGGAGTGTCGGCTGGAACTATGGCTACACCTTC.

In its sample, this clone was seen once. This chain links TRBV30 with TRBJ2-2, with TRBD2 identical over 11 bases. CDR3 length: 16 amino acids. The J segment lost 3 bases and the V segment lost 0 bases, leaving 3 bases of the junction unmatched. Germline V CDR1 and CDR2: GTSNPN, SVGIG (reference sequence). The CDR3 DNA reads as TGTGCCTGGAGTGTAGCGGGACTAGCGGACACCGGGGAGCTGTTTTTT. It translates to CAWSVAGLADTGELFF.

The chain joins TRBV7-9 to TRBJ2-7; 7 bases agree with TRBD2. J lost 3 bases, V lost 5 bases, and 4 bases had no gene match. Germline CDR1 reads SEHNR; CDR2 reads FQNEAQ (reference sequence). CDR3 size: 13 residues. CDR3 in amino acids: CASSAAGDYEQYF. CDR3 sequence (DNA): TGTGCCAGCAGCGCCGCGGGAGACTACGAGCAGTACTTC.

J is TRBJ1-2 and V is TRBV6-1; D perhaps matches TRBD1 (5 bases). In germline, CDR1 is MNHNS, CDR2 SASEGT. CDR3 length: 14 residues. The V gene lost 7 bases and the J gene lost 1 base, with 13 bases spanning the gap. CDR3 residues: CASIFGGVNYGYTF. The CDR3 DNA reads TGTGCCAGCATTTTCGGAGGGGTTAACTATGGCTACACCTTC.

The CDR3 sequence: CASSLDRQKGTLAKNIQYF. The CDR3, as DNA: TGCGCCAGCAGCTTGGATAGGCAGAAGGGGACCTTGGCCAAAAACATTCAGTACTTC. J is TRBJ2-4 and V is TRBV5-1, with D perhaps given as TRBD1 or TRBD2 (5 bases each). The V and J ends lost 0 bases and 1 base respectively, with 20 bases between them. Looked up from germline, CDR1 is SGHRS and CDR2 is YFSETQ. The CDR3 is 19 amino acids.

V gene TRBV14 combines with J gene TRBJ1-2, with 9 bases fitting TRBD1. In germline, CDR1 is SGHDN, CDR2 FVKESK. This CDR3 region has 15 residues. V lost 5 bases to trimming and J lost 5 bases; unmatched junction nucleotides: 9. The CDR3 DNA sequence: TGTGCCAGCAGCACCCACGGGACAGGGCAATATGGCTACACCTTC. Its protein product is CASSTHGTGQYGYTF.

The chain links TRBV25-1 to TRBJ1-2; tentatively, D is TRBD1 (5 bases). This CDR3 region has 16 residues. V was pared by 4 bases and J by 2 bases, with 17 bases between. Germline V gives CDR1 MGHDK, CDR2 SYGVNS. The CDR3 loop is CASSVGGRGLNYGYTF. In DNA, the CDR3 is TGTGCCAGCAGTGTTGGGGGGAGGGGATTAAACTATGGCTACACCTTC.

This clone was observed a few times. The genes are TRBV9 and TRBJ1-4; D is possibly TRBD1 (5 bases). In germline, CDR1 is SGDLS, CDR2 YYNGEE. The V and J ends lost 10 bases and 3 bases respectively, with 16 bases between them. The CDR3 has 14 amino acids. The CDR3 DNA reads as TGTGCCGGCAAGTGGGGGTGGGCTAATGAAAAACTGTTTTTT. Its translation is CAGKWGWANEKLFF.

V is TRBV30 and J is TRBJ2-5; D is ambiguous. CDR1 and CDR2 from the germline V gene are GTSNPN and SVGIG (reference sequence). Trimming left V 3 bases short and J 2 bases short, with 19 bases between. This CDR3 has 16 amino acids. CDR3 nucleotide sequence: TGTGCCTGGAGCCCGGGCAGGTGGGCCCCACAAGAGACCCAGTACTTC. Protein: CAWSPGRWAPQETQYF.

The J gene is TRBJ2-1, the V gene TRBV5-1; unclear D gene. The CDR3 runs 15 residues. Trimming took 1 base from V and 0 from J, leaving 8 bases between them. The germline CDR1 and CDR2 sequences are SGHRS and YFSETQ. DNA for the CDR3: TGCGCCAGCAGCTTGTCACTTAGCTCCTACAATGAGCAGTTCTTC. Translating gives CASSLSLSSYNEQFF.

The chain joins TRBV5-1 to TRBJ2-3, with TRBD2 as a possible D gene (7 bases). V was pared by 4 bases and J by 7 bases, with 16 bases between. Looked up from germline, CDR1 is SGHRS and CDR2 is YFSETQ. This CDR3 comprises 14 residues. CDR3 loop: CASSGGGGSNTQYF. As DNA, the CDR3 is TGCGCCAGCAGCGGGGGCGGGGGTAGTAATACGCAGTATTTT.

J is TRBJ2-2 and V is TRBV5-1; 11 bases are a match to TRBD2. V was pared by 7 bases and J by 1 base, with 12 bases of the junction left unmatched. The CDR3 extends over 18 amino acids. The germline V gene has CDR1 SGHRS and CDR2 YFSETQ. The chain's CDR3 is CASFPLAGGQENTGELFF. The CDR3 bases are TGCGCCAGCTTTCCTCTAGCGGGGGGACAGGAGAACACCGGGGAGCTGTTTTTT.

V gene TRBV11-3 combines with J gene TRBJ2-3; D unclear. The CDR3 contains 15 residues. With 3 bases removed from V and 0 bases from J, the gap between germline ends came to 10 bases. Germline V gene data show CDR1 as SGHNT and CDR2 as YENEEA. The DNA of the CDR3 is TGTGCCAGCAGCTTGCGTCCTATTAGCACAGATACGCAGTATTTT. It codes for CASSLRPISTDTQYF. Full variable domain (rest looked up from reference TRBV11-3 and TRBJ2-3): EAGVVQSPRYKIIEKKQPVAFWCNPISGHNTLYWYLQNLGQGPELLIRYENEEAVDDSQLPKDRFSAERLKGVDSTLKIQPAELGDSAVYLCASSLRPISTDTQYFGPGTRLTVL.

V gene TRBV19 combines with J gene TRBJ2-4; the D gene is possibly TRBD2 (5 bases). Between the trimmed V and J ends, which lost 5 bases and 8 bases, there was a span of 13 bases. CDR1 LNHDA and CDR2 SQIVND come from the germline V gene (reference sequence). The CDR3 consists of 13 residues. The DNA for the CDR3 is TGTGCCAGTAGTCGGACCTTCGGGGACATTCAGTACTTC. It specifies CASSRTFGDIQYF.

The chain employs TRBV2 and TRBJ1-1; D remains ambiguous. With 4 bases removed from V and 1 base from J, the gap between germline ends came to 7 bases. The CDR3 has 13 amino acids. CDR1 and CDR2 (germline): SNHLY, FYNNEI. This CDR3 reads CASSVLGNTEAFF. CDR3 DNA sequence: TGTGCCAGCAGTGTACTAGGGAACACTGAAGCTTTCTTT. Filled out from reference TRBV2 and TRBJ1-1, the complete variable domain reads EPEVTQTPSHQVTQMGQEVILRCVPISNHLYFYWYRQILGQKVEFLVSFYNNEISEKSEIFDDQFSVERPDGSNFTLKIRSTKLEDSAMYFCASSVLGNTEAFFGQGTRLTVV.

The chain joins TRBV7-6 to TRBJ1-3; D gene uncertain. The V and J ends lost 5 bases and 2 bases respectively, with 7 bases between them. There are 13 residues in the CDR3. Per germline, CDR1 SGHVS and CDR2 FNYEAQ. The CDR3: CASSVSTGNTIYF. CDR3 coding DNA: TGTGCCAGCAGCGTATCTACTGGAAACACCATATATTTT.

V gene TRBV29-1 combines with J gene TRBJ2-3; 7 bases line up with TRBD1. The CDR3 is 13 residues long. The germline V gene encodes CDR1 SQVTM and CDR2 ANQGSEA. V lost 3 bases to trimming and J lost 5 bases; unmatched junction nucleotides: 5. CDR3 region: CSVDWQGVDTQYF. In DNA form, the CDR3 reads TGCAGCGTTGACTGGCAGGGGGTAGATACGCAGTATTTT.